The next 13 T cell receptor beta chains were all read from a single sample in a study of T-cell memory formation after mild COVID-19. In TCRdb, the 5' RACE reads were re-called with MiXCR into one record per CDR3 protein. The sample records nearly 110,000 distinct CDR3 sequences, roughly 12% being singletons. What was sequenced was PBMCs or a T cell subset sorted from them (not recorded which). These receptors were collected from an adult woman who had mild COVID-19 (a few samples of this study predate the infection). Cell type and time point are not known.

This clonotype was picked up many times. The chain has TRBV5-1 and TRBJ2-5; TRBD1 is a possible D gene (6 bases). The CDR3 is made up of 16 amino acids. Per germline, CDR1 SGHRS and CDR2 YFSETQ. Trimming stripped 1 base from V and 4 bases from J, with 17 bases between. The CDR3 DNA follows: TGCGCCAGCAGCTTGATGGCAGGGGAGTTGCGAGAGACCCAGTACTTC. It translates to CASSLMAGELRETQYF.

The chain combines TRBV2 with TRBJ2-3, with D perhaps being TRBD1 or TRBD2 (5 bases each). The germline CDR1 and CDR2 sequences are SNHLY and FYNNEI. Trimming left V 4 bases short and J 4 bases short, with 21 bases between. This CDR3 is 17 amino acids long. The chain's CDR3 is CASSGLPGPTVADTQYF. DNA of the CDR3: TGTGCCAGCAGTGGATTACCGGGACCCACCGTGGCAGATACGCAGTATTTT.

This chain links TRBV5-1 with TRBJ1-2, with TRBD1 as a possible D gene (6 bases). The CDR3 consists of 15 residues. Germline V lookup: CDR1 SGHRS, CDR2 YFSETQ. V dropped 0 bases and J dropped 1 base, with 10 bases sitting between them. The CDR3 spells CASSLEGHLNYGYTF. DNA of the CDR3: TGCGCCAGCAGCTTGGAGGGACACCTTAACTATGGCTACACCTTC.

The rearrangement uses TRBV12-3 or TRBV12-4 and TRBJ2-1, with 8 positions matching TRBD2. There are 15 residues in the CDR3. V was clipped by 3 bases and J by 5 bases; unmatched bases: 6. The CDR3 DNA follows: TGTGCCAGCAGTTTGGAAGCGGGAGCCCACAATGAGCAGTTCTTC. Residues: CASSLEAGAHNEQFF.

On this clonotype: This may be a read error: a much more frequent sequence differs by one nucleotide. The rearrangement uses TRBV29-1 and TRBJ2-7; unclear D gene. The CDR3 consists of 12 residues. V was trimmed by 5 bases and J by 3 bases, leaving 11 bases between them. Germline-derived CDR1 and CDR2 are SQVTM and ANQGSEA. This CDR3 is CSVYETNYEQYF. CDR3 in DNA: TGCAGCGTTTACGAGACGAACTACGAGCAGTACTTC.

This clonotype was observed a handful of times. The chain has TRBV7-8 and TRBJ2-7, with D perhaps TRBD2 (5 bases). Germline V gene sequence: CDR1 SGHVS, CDR2 FQNEAQ. Trimming shortened V by 4 bases and J by 10 bases, and 11 bases separated the two germline ends. This CDR3 is built from 11 residues. CDR3 sequence (DNA): TGTGCCAGCAGCTCGCCGGGAATTCAGTACTTC. It is translated as CASSSPGIQYF.

There are a few counts of this clonotype. The rearrangement uses TRBV11-2 and TRBJ2-1; 10 positions agree with TRBD1. The CDR3 has 15 residues. The V segment lost 3 bases and the J segment 15 bases; nucleotides outside the gene matches: 14. Germline values: CDR1 SGHAT, CDR2 FQNNGV. The DNA for the CDR3 is TGTGCCAGCAGCTTTATAGGGGAACCGGGACAGGGGATGTTCTTC. Amino acid sequence: CASSFIGEPGQGMFF.

The table lists this clonotype with a few counts. The chain recombines TRBV4-1 with TRBJ1-6, with D tentatively TRBD1 (6 bases). The germline gives CDR1 MGHRA, CDR2 YSYEKL. V was clipped by 0 bases and J by 8 bases, with 11 bases between them. The CDR3 runs 15 residues. The CDR3, as DNA: TGCGCCAGCAGCCAAGACAGCAGGGGTTATTCACCCCTCCACTTT. It is translated as CASSQDSRGYSPLHF.

This clonotype was seen a few times. The CDR3 DNA sequence: TGTGCCAGCAGCTTAGGACAAGGGAGATGGACGGAATTTACCTACGAGCAGTACTTC. Its protein product is CASSLGQGRWTEFTYEQYF. The V and J genes are TRBV11-1 and TRBJ2-7; D possibly corresponds to TRBD2 (5 bases). This CDR3 comprises 19 residues. The V end lost 1 base, the J end lost 2 bases, and 24 bases lay between the germline ends. The V gene's germline CDR1 is SGHAT and CDR2 FQDESV (reference sequence). The entire variable domain, with the rest obtained from reference TRBV11-1 and TRBJ2-7, is as follows: EAEVAQSPRYKITEKSQAVAFWCDPISGHATLYWYRQILGQGPELLVQFQDESVVDDSQLPKDRFSAERLKGVDSTLKIQPAELGDSAMYLCASSLGQGRWTEFTYEQYFGPGTRLTVT.

V and J are TRBV29-1 and TRBJ2-1; weak D call: TRBD2 (5 bases). Between the trimmed V and J ends, which lost 4 bases and 10 bases, there was a span of 14 bases. The germline CDR1 and CDR2 sequences are SQVTM and ANQGSEA. The CDR3 is made up of 12 amino acids. The CDR3 is CSVVGSEEEQFF. The CDR3 region has the DNA TGCAGCGTTGTGGGGAGTGAGGAGGAGCAGTTCTTC.

This clonotype came up a few times. V gene TRBV20-1 combines with J gene TRBJ2-7; 9 nucleotides line up with TRBD1. V shed 0 bases and J 2 bases; nucleotides not matched to a gene: 5. The CDR3 extends over 15 amino acids. Germline V gene sequence: CDR1 DFQATT, CDR2 SNEGSKA (reference sequence). CDR3 region: CSARETGTGTYEQYF. The CDR3 DNA reads TGCAGTGCTAGAGAAACCGGGACAGGGACCTACGAGCAGTACTTC.

This clonotype was detected a few times. The chain joins TRBV6-5 to TRBJ2-1; the D is unclear. Trimming cost V 6 bases and J 8 bases, with 14 bases left between them. This CDR3 contains 13 residues. The germline gives CDR1 MNHEY, CDR2 SVGAGI. The CDR3 DNA reads TGTGCCAGCAGCCAGCGACCCTTATATGAGCAGTTCTTC. Amino acids: CASSQRPLYEQFF.

This clonotype was detected only a few times. This chain joins TRBV30 and TRBJ2-7, with TRBD2 identical over 9 bases. CDR1 is GTSNPN and CDR2 is SVGIG in the germline V gene (reference sequence). J was trimmed by 0 bases and V by 4 bases; bases with no gene match: 1. This CDR3 region has 13 residues. This CDR3 reads CAWTSGASYEQYF. In nucleotides, the CDR3 is TGTGCCTGGACTAGCGGGGCCTCCTACGAGCAGTACTTC.